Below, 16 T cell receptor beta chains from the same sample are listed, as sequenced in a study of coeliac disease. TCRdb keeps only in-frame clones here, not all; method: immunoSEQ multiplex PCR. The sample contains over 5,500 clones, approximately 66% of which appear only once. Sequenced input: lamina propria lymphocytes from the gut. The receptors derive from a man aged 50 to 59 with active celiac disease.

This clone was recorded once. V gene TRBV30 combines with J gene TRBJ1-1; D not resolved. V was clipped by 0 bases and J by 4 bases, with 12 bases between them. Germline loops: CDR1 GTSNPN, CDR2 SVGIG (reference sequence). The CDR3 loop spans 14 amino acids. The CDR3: CAWSVREVPTEAFF. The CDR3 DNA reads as TGTGCCTGGAGTGTACGGGAAGTCCCCACTGAAGCTTTCTTT.

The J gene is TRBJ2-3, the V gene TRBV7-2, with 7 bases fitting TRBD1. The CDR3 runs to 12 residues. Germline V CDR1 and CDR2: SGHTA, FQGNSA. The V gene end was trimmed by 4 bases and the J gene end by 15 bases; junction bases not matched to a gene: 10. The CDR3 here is CASSSWTGAFYF. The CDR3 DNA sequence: TGTGCCAGCAGCTCCTGGACAGGAGCTTTTTATTTT. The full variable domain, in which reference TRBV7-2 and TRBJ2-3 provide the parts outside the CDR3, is GAGVSQSPSNKVTEKGKDVELRCDPISGHTALYWYRQSLGQGLEFLIYFQGNSAPDKSGLPSDRFSAERTGGSVSTLTIQRTQQEDSAVYLCASSSWTGAFYFGPGTRLTVL.

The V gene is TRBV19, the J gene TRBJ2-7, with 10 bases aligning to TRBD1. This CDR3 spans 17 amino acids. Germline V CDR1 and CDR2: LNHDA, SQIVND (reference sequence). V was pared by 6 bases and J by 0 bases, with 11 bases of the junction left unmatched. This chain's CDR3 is CASRASGTGASSYEQYF. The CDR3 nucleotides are TGTGCCAGTAGGGCCTCCGGGACAGGGGCTAGCTCCTACGAGCAGTACTTC.

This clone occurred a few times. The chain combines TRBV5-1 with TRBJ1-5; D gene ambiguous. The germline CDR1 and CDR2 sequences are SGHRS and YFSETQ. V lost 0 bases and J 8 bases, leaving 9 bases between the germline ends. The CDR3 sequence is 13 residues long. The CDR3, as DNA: TGCGCCAGCAGCTTGGGCGGGCAGGAGCCCCAGCATTTT. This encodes CASSLGGQEPQHF.

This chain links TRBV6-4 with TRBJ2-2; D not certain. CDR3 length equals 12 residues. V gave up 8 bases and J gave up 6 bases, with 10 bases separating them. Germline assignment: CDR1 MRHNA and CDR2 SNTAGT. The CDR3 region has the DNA TGTGCCAGCCGCCCTACGTCCGGGGAGCTGTTTTTT. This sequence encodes CASRPTSGELFF.

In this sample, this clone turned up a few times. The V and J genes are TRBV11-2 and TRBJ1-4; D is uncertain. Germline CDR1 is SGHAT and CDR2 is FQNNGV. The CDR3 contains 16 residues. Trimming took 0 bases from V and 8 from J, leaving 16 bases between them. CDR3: CASSLDRTPGGEKLFF. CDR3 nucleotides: TGTGCCAGCAGCTTAGATCGTACTCCAGGAGGGGAAAAACTGTTTTTT.

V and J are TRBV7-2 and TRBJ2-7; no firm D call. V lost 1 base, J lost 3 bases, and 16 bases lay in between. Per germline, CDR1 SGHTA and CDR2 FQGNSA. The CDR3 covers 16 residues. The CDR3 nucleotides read TGTGCCAGCAGCTTAGGGGTCCAAGCGCGTGTCTACGAGCAGTACTTC. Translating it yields CASSLGVQARVYEQYF.

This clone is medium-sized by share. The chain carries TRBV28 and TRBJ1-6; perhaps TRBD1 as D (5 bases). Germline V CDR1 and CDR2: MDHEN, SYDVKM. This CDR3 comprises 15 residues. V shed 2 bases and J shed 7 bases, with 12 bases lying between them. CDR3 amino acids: CASSLEGAGNSPLHF. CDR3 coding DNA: TGTGCCAGCAGTTTAGAAGGGGCTGGGAATTCACCCCTCCACTTT.

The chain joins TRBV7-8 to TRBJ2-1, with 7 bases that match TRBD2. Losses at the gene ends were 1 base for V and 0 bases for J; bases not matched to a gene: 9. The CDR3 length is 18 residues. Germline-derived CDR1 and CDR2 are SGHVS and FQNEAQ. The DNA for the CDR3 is TGTGCCAGCAGCTTAGGTCGGGAAGCGGGGAGCTCCTACAATGAGCAGTTCTTC. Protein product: CASSLGREAGSSYNEQFF. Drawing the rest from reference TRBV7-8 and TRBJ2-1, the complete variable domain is GAGVSQSPRYKVAKRGQDVALRCDPISGHVSLFWYQQALGQGPEFLTYFQNEAQLDKSGLPSDRFFAERPEGSVSTLKIQRTQQEDSAVYLCASSLGREAGSSYNEQFFGPGTRLTVL.

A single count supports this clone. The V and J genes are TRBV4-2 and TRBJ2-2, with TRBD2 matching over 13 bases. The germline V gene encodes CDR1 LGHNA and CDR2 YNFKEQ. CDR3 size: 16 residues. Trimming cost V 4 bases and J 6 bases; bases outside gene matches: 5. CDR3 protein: CASSPGTSGVAGELFF. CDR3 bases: TGTGCCAGCAGCCCTGGGACTAGCGGGGTCGCCGGGGAGCTGTTTTTT.

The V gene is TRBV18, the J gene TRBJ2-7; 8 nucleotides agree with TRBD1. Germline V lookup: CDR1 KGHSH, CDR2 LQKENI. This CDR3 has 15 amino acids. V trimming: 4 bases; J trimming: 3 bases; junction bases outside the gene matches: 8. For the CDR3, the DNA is TGTGCCAGCTCACGCGTCGGGACAGGTAACTACGAGCAGTACGTC. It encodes CASSRVGTGNYEQYV.

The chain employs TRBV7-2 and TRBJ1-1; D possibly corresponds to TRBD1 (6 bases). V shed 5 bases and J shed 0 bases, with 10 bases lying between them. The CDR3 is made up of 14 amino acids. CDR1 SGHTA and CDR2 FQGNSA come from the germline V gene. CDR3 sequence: CASSATGMNTEAFF. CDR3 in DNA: TGTGCCAGCAGCGCGACAGGAATGAACACTGAAGCTTTCTTT.

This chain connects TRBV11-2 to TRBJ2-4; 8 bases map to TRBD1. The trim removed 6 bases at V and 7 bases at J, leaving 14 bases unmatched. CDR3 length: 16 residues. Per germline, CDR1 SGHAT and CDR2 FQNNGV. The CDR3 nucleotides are TGTGCCAGCAGTAACACCGGGACAGGAGGGAGGAACATTCAGTACTTC. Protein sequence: CASSNTGTGGRNIQYF.

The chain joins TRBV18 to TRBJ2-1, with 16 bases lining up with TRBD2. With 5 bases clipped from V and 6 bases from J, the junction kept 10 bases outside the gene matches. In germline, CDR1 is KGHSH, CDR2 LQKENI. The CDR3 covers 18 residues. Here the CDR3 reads CASSEPGTSGRAFNEQFF. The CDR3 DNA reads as TGTGCCAGCTCAGAACCCGGGACTAGCGGGAGGGCATTCAATGAGCAGTTCTTC.

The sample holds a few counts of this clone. The CDR3 reads CAWSPLGSGGVAKNIQYF. The CDR3 nucleotides read TGTGCCTGGAGTCCACTGGGCTCGGGGGGGGTGGCCAAAAACATTCAGTACTTC. This chain uses TRBV30 with TRBJ2-4; TRBD2 matches 8 bases. The CDR3 consists of 18 residues. Germline V lookup: CDR1 GTSNPN, CDR2 SVGIG (reference sequence). The junction had 13 bases not matched to a gene; V was cut back by 2 bases and J by 1 base.

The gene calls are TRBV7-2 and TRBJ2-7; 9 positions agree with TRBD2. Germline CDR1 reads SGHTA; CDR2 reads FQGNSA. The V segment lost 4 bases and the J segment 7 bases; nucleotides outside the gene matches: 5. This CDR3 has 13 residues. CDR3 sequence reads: CASSYSGGGEQYF. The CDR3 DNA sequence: TGTGCCAGCAGCTATAGCGGGGGTGGTGAGCAGTACTTC.